This T cell receptor beta chain was recovered during a study of beta chain features in type 1 diabetes. The study, taken as a whole, reports: Shortening that was moderate but significant affected the TCRB CDR3s of Type 1 diabetes patients in all four CD4+ subsets. For type 1 diabetes patients, VDJ junctions showed fewer insertions and more deletions. Sampled from patients, naive, central memory and Treg TCRB repertoires appeared more similar than those sampled from healthy donors.

The sequenced template was cDNA made from the entire isolated RNA. The data were produced by immunoSEQ multiplex PCR, yet TCRdb's version contains in-frame clones alone and is incomplete. Found here are 150,000 to 170,000 clones, about 9.4% of them singletons; the top ten hold around 0.48%. As to this clone: Its antigen is unknown.

The CDR3 is 18 residues long. V lost 4 bases, J lost 0 bases, and 10 bases stayed unmatched. Germline CDR1 and CDR2: SGHTA and FQGNSA. Cell sorting via CD45RO/CCR7/CD25/CD127/CD95/CD27 was performed to obtain CD4+ naive, central memory, regulatory and stem cell-like memory cells. The chain recombines TRBV7-2 with TRBJ2-5, with 11 bases matching TRBD2. The origin of this receptor is a man aged 30 to 45 with type 1 diabetes. The specimen sequenced was central memory CD4+ T cells from blood. The CDR3 region is CASSSNFGLAGYQETQYF. The CDR3 DNA is TGTGCCAGCAGCTCAAACTTCGGACTAGCGGGTTACCAAGAGACCCAGTACTTC.